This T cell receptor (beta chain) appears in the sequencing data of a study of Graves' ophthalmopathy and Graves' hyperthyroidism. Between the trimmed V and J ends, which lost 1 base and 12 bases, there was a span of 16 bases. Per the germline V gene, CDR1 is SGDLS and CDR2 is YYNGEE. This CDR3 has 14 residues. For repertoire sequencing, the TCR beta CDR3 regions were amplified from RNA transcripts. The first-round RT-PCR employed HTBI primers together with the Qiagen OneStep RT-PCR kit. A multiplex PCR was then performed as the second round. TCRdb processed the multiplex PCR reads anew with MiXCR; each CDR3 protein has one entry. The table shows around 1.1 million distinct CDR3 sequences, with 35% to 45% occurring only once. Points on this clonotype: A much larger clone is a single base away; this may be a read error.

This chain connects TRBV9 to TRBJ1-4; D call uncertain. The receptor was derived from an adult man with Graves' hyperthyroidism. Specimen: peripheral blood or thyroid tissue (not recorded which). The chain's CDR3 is CASSVTQANEELFF. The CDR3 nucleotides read TGTGCCAGCAGCGTAACCCAGGCTAACGAAGAACTGTTTTTT.